A selection of T cell receptor beta chains follows, all from one sample in a study of CD8 T cells in Susac syndrome. TCRdb redid the calling of the immunoSEQ multiplex PCR reads with MiXCR, one entry per CDR3 protein. This sample has 250,000 to 300,000 distinct CDR3 sequences; approximately 81% occur once, and the top ten carry around 0.11%. The sequencing sample was made of CD8+ T cells from PBMCs. These receptors came from a human donor with multiple sclerosis. Both conserved end residues are part of each CDR3. Each record gives: clone size, J gene, D gene, V gene, CDR3 DNA, CDR3 protein. D genes are given only for firm matches. Clone size is shown for a subset of rows, as once, few, many or a class of expanded clone.

>NA|TRBJ1-4|NA|TRBV5-1
TGCGCCAGCAGCTTGCGAGGGGCGGGCGAAAAACTGTTTTTT
CASSLRGAGEKLFF
>NA|TRBJ2-6|TRBD2|TRBV9
TGTGCCAGCAGCAACCGGACTAGCGGGTCCCTCTCTGGGGCCAACGTCCTGACTTTC
CASSNRTSGSLSGANVLTF
>few|TRBJ2-2|NA|TRBV5-1
TGCGCCAGCAGCTCCACCCTGAACACCGGGGAGCTGTTTTTT
CASSSTLNTGELFF
>NA|TRBJ1-5|NA|TRBV7-9
TGTGCCAGCAGCCCTCCGGTAATAGATCAGCCCCAGCATTTT
CASSPPVIDQPQHF
>few|TRBJ2-2|NA|TRBV6-1
TGTGCCAGCATGCGCGGGTCAGGGGCCGGGGAGCTGTTTTTT
CASMRGSGAGELFF
>NA|TRBJ2-7|NA|TRBV19
TGTGCCAGTAGTATCGGCACTTCCTACGAGCAGTACTTC
CASSIGTSYEQYF
>NA|TRBJ2-2|TRBD1|TRBV29-1
TGCAGCGTTGAACAGCCGGGACAGGGGTACACCGGGGAGCTGTTTTTT
CSVEQPGQGYTGELFF
>NA|TRBJ2-1|NA|TRBV28
TGTGCCAGCAGCTTCACCTCCGAGGGCGCCTACAATGAGCAGTTCTTC
CASSFTSEGAYNEQFF
>NA|TRBJ2-1|TRBD2|TRBV27
TGTGCCAGCGGTTTACTAGCGGGAGGGAACAATGAGCAGTTCTTC
CASGLLAGGNNEQFF
>once|TRBJ2-5|NA|TRBV14
TGTGCCAGCAGCCAAGACTCGCGTTGGTTAGAGGCCCAGTACTTC
CASSQDSRWLEAQYF
>once|TRBJ2-1|TRBD2|TRBV7-2
TGTGCCAGCAGCTTCACGGGAGGGCGCTACAATGAGCAGTTCTTC
CASSFTGGRYNEQFF
>NA|TRBJ2-1|NA|TRBV14
TGTGTAAAGGGTGGCTGCAATGAGCAGTTCTTC
CVKGGCNEQFF
>NA|TRBJ2-1|TRBD1|TRBV5-6
TGTGCCAGCAGCTCGACAGGGTCGGTCAATGAGCAGTTCTTC
CASSSTGSVNEQFF
>NA|TRBJ1-6|NA|TRBV7-9
TGTGCCAGCAGCTTTGTCCTTAATTCACCCCTCCACTTT
CASSFVLNSPLHF
>NA|TRBJ1-5|NA|TRBV9
TGTGCCAGCAGCCCGAGCGGGGGATCGCCCCAGCATTTT
CASSPSGGSPQHF
>NA|TRBJ2-5|NA|TRBV23-1
TGCGCCAGCAGCCCCCCCTGGGGCGGCCGGAAGACCCAGTACTTC
CASSPPWGGRKTQYF
>NA|TRBJ1-5|NA|TRBV15
TGTGCCACTGGAGGGAGCAATCAGCCCCAGCATTTT
CATGGSNQPQHF
>once|TRBJ1-6|NA|TRBV10-1
TGCGCCAGCAGCGAGGGGGTAGCCTCCGGTTCACCCCTCCACTTT
CASSEGVASGSPLHF
>NA|TRBJ1-1|TRBD1|TRBV7-9
TGTGCCAGCAGCCCTGAGACAGGGGGGTTGGCTGAAGCTTTCTTT
CASSPETGGLAEAFF
>once|TRBJ1-1|NA|TRBV18
TGTGCCAGCTCACCAAATTTGGGGGGGCGAAACACTGAAGCTTTCTTT
CASSPNLGGRNTEAFF
>NA|TRBJ1-1|NA|TRBV5-1
TGCGCCAGCAGCTTTTCCAGGGGAGGGAACACTGAAGCTTTCTTT
CASSFSRGGNTEAFF
>NA|TRBJ2-3|NA|TRBV18
TGTGCCAGCTCACCACGGACGAGGGGTGGAACAGATACGCAGTATTTT
CASSPRTRGGTDTQYF
>NA|TRBJ1-2|TRBD1|TRBV28
TGTGCCTACCGAGGGGGCTTGGGGGAGAACTATGGCTACACCTTC
CAYRGGLGENYGYTF
>NA|TRBJ2-5|NA|TRBV28
TGTGCCAGCAGCCCGCGCCCGGCGAGTCGGGAGACCCAGTACTTC
CASSPRPASRETQYF
>NA|TRBJ2-1|NA|TRBV7-9
TGTGCCAGCAGCTTAGAAGTAAAGCGATTCCACTACAATGAGCAGTTCTTC
CASSLEVKRFHYNEQFF
>NA|TRBJ2-1|TRBD2|TRBV7-3
TGTGCCAGCAGCCCACCCGGGACTAGCGGCATCAATGAGCAGTTCTTC
CASSPPGTSGINEQFF
>once|TRBJ2-2|TRBD2|TRBV12-3/TRBV12-4
TGTGCCAGCAGACTTAGTAGCGGGAGTTCGGTGTCCGGGGAGCTGTTTTTT
CASRLSSGSSVSGELFF
>NA|TRBJ2-5|NA|TRBV5-1
TGCGCCAGCAGCAGATACCGGGAGAAACAAGAGACCCAGTACTTC
CASSRYREKQETQYF
>NA|TRBJ2-7|NA|TRBV9
TGTGCCAGCAGCGTGTACAGTAGCCCCTACGAGCAGTACTTC
CASSVYSSPYEQYF
>NA|TRBJ2-3|NA|TRBV27
TGTGCCAGTACGGCTCCGGGGGTTTGGGATACGCAGTATTTT
CASTAPGVWDTQYF
>once|TRBJ2-1|TRBD2|TRBV20-1
TGCAGTGCAAACCCCGGTAGCGGGCAGACCTACAATGAGCAGTTCTTC
CSANPGSGQTYNEQFF
>NA|TRBJ2-1|NA|TRBV28
TGTGCCAGCAGTTTTGAGTCCAATGAGCAGTTCTTC
CASSFESNEQFF
>NA|TRBJ2-1|TRBD1|TRBV27
TGTGCCGCCAGGGGGCCTGGATACAATGAGCAGTTCTTC
CAARGPGYNEQFF
>NA|TRBJ2-1|TRBD2|TRBV9
TGTGCCAGCAGCGTAGATGGGGAGGGGAGAGACAATGAGCAGTTCTTC
CASSVDGEGRDNEQFF
>NA|TRBJ1-6|NA|TRBV13
TGTGCCAGCAGCGCATTAGGGGGTTCTAATTCACCCCTCCACTTT
CASSALGGSNSPLHF
>few|TRBJ2-7|NA|TRBV6-2/TRBV6-3
TGTGCCAGCAGTTACTCAGGGGACTCCTACGAGCAGTACTTC
CASSYSGDSYEQYF
>NA|TRBJ1-1|NA|TRBV5-6
TGTGCCAGCAGCTTGACAGGTATAGAGCGGAACACTGAAGCTTTCTTT
CASSLTGIERNTEAFF
>NA|TRBJ1-5|TRBD1|TRBV19
TGTGCCACTACTGGGACAGGCGGCCTCATCAATCAGCCCCAGCATTTT
CATTGTGGLINQPQHF
>few|TRBJ1-5|TRBD1|TRBV7-2
TGTGCCAGCAGCCCGTTACAGGGGAGTCAGCCCCAGCATTTT
CASSPLQGSQPQHF
>NA|TRBJ2-7|NA|TRBV6-2/TRBV6-3
TGTGCCAGCGGGGAAGTGATCTACGAGCAGTACTTC
CASGEVIYEQYF
>NA|TRBJ2-1|NA|TRBV27
TGTGCCAGCAGTTTCCAAACTAGTGATGAGCAGTTCTTC
CASSFQTSDEQFF
>NA|TRBJ1-2|TRBD1|TRBV7-8
TGTGCCAGCAGCTCCAACAGGGGGCCTGGCTACACCTTC
CASSSNRGPGYTF
>NA|TRBJ2-7|TRBD1|TRBV19
TGTGCCAACGCGTTCTTGGGACAGGGGGAGTACGAGCAGTACTTC
CANAFLGQGEYEQYF
>NA|TRBJ2-5|NA|TRBV7-3
TGTGCCAGCAGCTCGAAACGAGAGACCCAGTACTTC
CASSSKRETQYF
>NA|TRBJ2-1|NA|TRBV9
TGTGCCAGCAGCGCGGGACATGGGAATGAGCAGTTCTTC
CASSAGHGNEQFF
>NA|TRBJ2-1|NA|TRBV6-1
TGTGCCAGCAACTACTATGGAGAGCAGTTCTTC
CASNYYGEQFF
>NA|TRBJ1-4|NA|TRBV14
TGTGCCAGCAGCCAAGTTGGGGACACGCGTGAAAAACTGTTTTTT
CASSQVGDTREKLFF
>NA|TRBJ2-2|TRBD1|TRBV5-1
TGCGCCAAGAGAGGGACAGAAAACACCGGGGAGCTGTTTTTT
CAKRGTENTGELFF
>NA|TRBJ2-7|NA|TRBV5-5
TGTGCCAGCAGCCAGCTTGAGGCCTACGAGCAGTACTTC
CASSQLEAYEQYF
>NA|TRBJ1-4|NA|TRBV2
TGTGCCAGCTTCAATGAAAAACTGTTTTTT
CASFNEKLFF
>once|TRBJ2-3|TRBD2|TRBV9
TGTGCCAGCAGCCTGACTAGCGGGAGACGCACAGATACGCAGTATTTT
CASSLTSGRRTDTQYF
>NA|TRBJ2-1|TRBD2|TRBV27
TGTGCCAGCAGTGCGGGGACTAGAAAGCAGTTCTTC
CASSAGTRKQFF
>few|TRBJ2-7|TRBD2|TRBV5-6
TGTGCCAGCAGCTCCCGGGACTACCCCTACGAGCAGTACTTC
CASSSRDYPYEQYF
>NA|TRBJ2-3|TRBD2|TRBV29-1
TGCAGCGTTGATCCCTCTTTGGCGGGAGTTTCAGATACGCAGTATTTT
CSVDPSLAGVSDTQYF